The clone carrying this TCR beta chain has ten or more counts. The data are from a study of Graves' ophthalmopathy and Graves' hyperthyroidism. RNA transcripts were the template, and TCR beta CDR3 regions were amplified from them. Scientists carried out first-round RT-PCR using HTBI primers and then a second-round multiplex PCR. TCRdb reprocessed the multiplex PCR reads with MiXCR, giving one entry per CDR3 protein. The sample lists over 450,000 distinct CDR3 sequences, under 15% occurring once. Looked up from germline, CDR1 is MNHEY and CDR2 is SVGAGI. V lost 3 bases and J lost 5; bases outside the gene matches: 3. The CDR3 runs to 15 residues.

This receptor was taken from a woman in her 30s with Graves' ophthalmopathy. The chain uses TRBV6-5 and TRBJ2-2; 10 nucleotides line up with TRBD1. Material: blood. CDR3 DNA sequence: TGTGCCAGCAGTTATCCGGGACAGGGGACCGGGGAGCTGTTTTTT. Amino acids: CASSYPGQGTGELFF.